These 26 T cell receptor beta chains share one sample of origin, sequenced in a study of monozygotic twins with inflammatory bowel disease. No DNA is given; TCRdb re-called the 5' RACE reads and lists each CDR3 protein once. The listing records 200,000 to 250,000 distinct CDR3 sequences. Sequencing used blood. The receptors come from a human donor with ulcerative colitis or Crohn's disease, or a healthy co-twin of an affected twin (not recorded which).

The chain couples TRBV19 to TRBJ1-1; the D gene TCRdb calls, TRBD1, cannot be checked with no DNA. The CDR3 is 12 amino acids. In germline, CDR1 is LNHDA, CDR2 SQIVND (reference sequence). The CDR3: CASSIRGTEAFF.

V and J are TRBV6-1 and TRBJ1-5; TCRdb names TRBD1, which stays unverified in the absence of DNA. CDR1 and CDR2 (germline): MNHNS, SASEGT. The CDR3 is made up of 15 amino acids. The chain's CDR3 is CASSGDRGLNQPQHF.

The chain employs TRBV7-9 and TRBJ1-2. This CDR3 is 14 amino acids long. Germline V gene data show CDR1 as SEHNR and CDR2 as FQNEAQ (reference sequence). The CDR3 sequence is CASSLISGGYGYTF.

The chain carries TRBV9 and TRBJ2-1; lacking DNA, the TRBD2 call made by TCRdb goes unchecked. Germline V CDR1 and CDR2: SGDLS, YYNGEE. This CDR3 spans 15 amino acids. CDR3 amino acids: CASSVDVAGVTEQFF.

The chain combines TRBV12-3 or TRBV12-4 with TRBJ1-3; TCRdb selects TRBD1, and the lack of DNA leaves this call unchecked. The CDR3 is 15 amino acids. The CDR3: CASSIRQGKENTIYF.

CDR3 in amino acids: CASSERAGMNTEAFF. The J gene is TRBJ1-1, the V gene TRBV4-3. This CDR3 region has 15 residues. The germline gives CDR1 LGHNA, CDR2 YSLEER.

CDR3 region: CASSYSHRSNYGYTF. This chain joins TRBV6-5 and TRBJ1-2. The germline V gene encodes CDR1 MNHEY and CDR2 SVGAGI. The CDR3 consists of 15 residues.

This chain links TRBV4-3 with TRBJ2-7; TCRdb outputs TRBD1, but without DNA this stays unchecked. The CDR3 is 15 amino acids. Germline CDR1 and CDR2: LGHNA and YSLEER. CDR3 region: CASSQDPRDHYEQYF.

The CDR3 here is CASSPLLWTSGSYEQYF. The V gene is TRBV7-9, the J gene TRBJ2-7; absent DNA, TCRdb's TRBD2 call cannot be checked. The CDR3 contains 17 residues. CDR1 and CDR2 (germline): SEHNR, FQNEAQ (reference sequence).

The rearrangement uses TRBV6-4 and TRBJ1-1; the D call of TRBD1 rests on TCRdb alone, since no DNA is present to check it. Germline loops: CDR1 MRHNA, CDR2 SNTAGT. The CDR3 totals 13 residues. The chain's CDR3 is CASSAGTGSEAFF.

The gene calls are TRBV27 and TRBJ2-3; TCRdb's assignment of TRBD1 cannot be checked, as there is no DNA. The CDR3 has 16 amino acids. CDR1 and CDR2 (germline): MNHEY, SMNVEV (reference sequence). The CDR3 is CASSRWGPPSTDTQYF.

The chain links TRBV2 to TRBJ2-2; the D gene TCRdb calls, TRBD2, cannot be checked with no DNA. Per germline, CDR1 SNHLY and CDR2 FYNNEI. The CDR3 loop spans 18 amino acids. This chain's CDR3 is CASRWTSGGPSSTGELFF.

V and J are TRBV7-9 and TRBJ2-7; TCRdb picks TRBD1, but there is no DNA to check that call. This CDR3 spans 14 amino acids. Per the germline V gene, CDR1 is SEHNR and CDR2 is FQNEAQ (reference sequence). The CDR3 sequence is CASSPQRQSYEQYF.

This chain links TRBV4-3 with TRBJ2-7; the D gene TCRdb calls, TRBD2, cannot be checked with no DNA. Germline values: CDR1 LGHNA, CDR2 YSLEER. The CDR3 contains 18 residues. CDR3 sequence: CASSQEVLGWATSYEQYF.

The genes are TRBV2 and TRBJ2-2. This CDR3 is 13 amino acids long. CDR1 is SNHLY, CDR2 FYNNEI, per germline. The CDR3: CASSEGNTGELFF.

The rearrangement links TRBV7-9 to TRBJ1-6. CDR3 length: 14 amino acids. Germline V gene data show CDR1 as SEHNR and CDR2 as FQNEAQ (reference sequence). CDR3 region: CASSSDTYNSPLHF.

The V and J genes are TRBV20-1 and TRBJ2-1; TCRdb's assignment of TRBD2 cannot be checked, as there is no DNA. Germline V gene sequence: CDR1 DFQATT, CDR2 SNEGSKA (reference sequence). CDR3 size: 16 residues. The CDR3 sequence is CSASEIGIRGGDEQFF.

CDR3 amino acids: CASSGGLAYELYF. The V gene is TRBV6-1, the J gene TRBJ2-7; the D call from TCRdb, TRBD2, cannot be confirmed without DNA. The CDR3 loop spans 13 amino acids. The germline CDR1 and CDR2 sequences are MNHNS and SASEGT.

CDR3 sequence reads: CASSLAGQGSGYTF. This rearrangement joins TRBV7-2 to TRBJ1-2; TCRdb selects TRBD1, and the lack of DNA leaves this call unchecked. The germline V gene encodes CDR1 SGHTA and CDR2 FQGNSA. The CDR3 contains 14 residues.

The V gene is TRBV20-1, the J gene TRBJ2-2. CDR3 length: 13 residues. Germline V CDR1 and CDR2: DFQATT, SNEGSKA (reference sequence). The CDR3 sequence: CSARDRHTGELFF.

The V call is TRBV30, the J call TRBJ2-1; TCRdb lists TRBD2, though no DNA is available to test this call. Germline CDR1 is GTSNPN and CDR2 is SVGIG (reference sequence). The CDR3 is 18 residues long. The CDR3 loop reads CAWSAPGLAGRSYNEQFF.

This CDR3 is CSALAGGSGIDTQYF. The rearrangement uses TRBV20-1 and TRBJ2-3; TCRdb indicates TRBD2, and absent DNA this call remains unverified. Germline CDR1 is DFQATT and CDR2 is SNEGSKA (reference sequence). This CDR3 contains 15 residues.

This chain joins TRBV5-5 and TRBJ1-1. CDR3 length: 13 amino acids. Germline-derived CDR1 and CDR2 are SGHKS and YYEKEE (reference sequence). The CDR3 loop is CASSPVGNTEAFF.

The chain employs TRBV14 and TRBJ2-5. Germline V gene sequence: CDR1 SGHDN, CDR2 FVKESK. The CDR3 contains 11 residues. This CDR3 is CASSRWETQYF.

The chain carries TRBV7-9 and TRBJ1-6; TCRdb reports TRBD1, a call that lacks DNA to check it against. CDR1 SEHNR and CDR2 FQNEAQ come from the germline V gene (reference sequence). This CDR3 is 15 amino acids long. CDR3: CASSFWQGYRSPLHF.

The rearrangement links TRBV5-4 to TRBJ2-7; the D gene TCRdb calls, TRBD1, cannot be checked with no DNA. The germline V gene has CDR1 SGHNT and CDR2 YYREEE (reference sequence). The CDR3 has 14 amino acids. The CDR3 loop reads CASSFGQGTEEQYF.